This T cell receptor beta chain was found in a study of early T cells in non-severe SARS-CoV-2 infection. This clonotype was observed at least ten times. Trimming removed 4 bases from V and 1 base from J; junction bases left unmatched: 0. The germline V gene encodes CDR1 SQVTM and CDR2 ANQGSEA. The CDR3 runs 12 residues. As part of library construction, unique molecular identifiers were attached to individual cDNA molecules. Each CDR3 protein is one row after TCRdb ran MiXCR on the 5' RACE reads. Here the sample spans tens of thousands of distinct CDR3 sequences, around 8.4% being singletons. The sample taken for sequencing was whole blood. This receptor was identified in an adult who was a healthcare worker with PCR-confirmed SARS-CoV-2 infection or an uninfected control (not recorded which). The rearrangement links TRBV29-1 to TRBJ1-1; TRBD1 agrees at 7 bases. The CDR3 nucleotides read TGCAGCGTTGGGACAGGGAACACTGAAGCTTTCTTT. Its protein product is CSVGTGNTEAFF.